This TCR beta chain was captured in a study of cytomegalovirus exposure and HLA in healthy donors. Concerning this clone itself: Its cognate antigen is unknown.

General observations from the study: In vitro assays verified that three CMV-associated chains recognized CMV antigens specifically. While the bulk of TCR sequences proved rare, some public TCRs turned up in many donors.

This CDR3 has 18 amino acids. The V gene's germline CDR1 is MNHEY and CDR2 SMNVEV (reference sequence). Trimming at V came to 5 bases and at J to 1 base, leaving 11 bases not matched to a gene. Primers: 60 Vbeta forward and 13 Jbeta reverse. The method was immunoSEQ multiplex PCR; TCRdb's version includes in-frame clones alone and lacks a portion of them. The sample lists about 92,000 clones, roughly 73% occurring once. This sequence originates from a man over 45 in good health and CMV-seropositive. The sequenced material came from PBMCs. The chain is built from TRBV27 and TRBJ2-7, with 13 bases fitting TRBD2. DNA of the CDR3: TGTGCCAGCAGTACCCGGACTAGCGGGAGCTTCATTTCCTACGAGCAGTACTTC. Protein: CASSTRTSGSFISYEQYF.